The TCR beta chain under discussion was sequenced for a study of CD8+CD57+ T cells in acquired aplastic anemia. Study-level findings and limits: CD8+ Simpson's diversity did not differ significantly between patients and controls.

TCR beta VDJ and CDR3 profiles were obtained from a genomic DNA template. TCRdb analysed the reads with MiXCR anew, one entry per CDR3 protein. The sample consists of about 180,000 distinct CDR3 sequences, approximately 48% of them appearing once. Patients chosen for sequencing had shown CD8+CD57+ cell expansion by flow cytometry. When blood sampling took place, the patients had received no therapy. The germline V gene encodes CDR1 SGHRS and CDR2 YFSETQ. This CDR3 is built from 9 residues. Trimming took off 8 bases at V and 4 bases at J, with 2 bases between the two ends. About this clonotype itself: Its antigen is unidentified.

The clonotype originates from a human donor with aplastic anemia. The V and J genes are TRBV5-1 and TRBJ2-3, with D unclear. Sequencing input: sorted CD4+, CD8+, or CD8+CD57+ T cells (not recorded which) from PBMCs. The CDR3 sequence is CASSDTQYF. As DNA, the CDR3 is TGCGCCAGTTCAGATACGCAGTATTTT.